These 27 T cell receptor beta chains share one sample of origin, sequenced in a study of radiation and T cells in renal cell carcinoma. Time point in this sample: blood 4 weeks post-SBRT, at nephrectomy. Described treatment: 15 Gy SBRT to primary tumor, nephrectomy 4 weeks later. Sequencing was performed with immunoSEQ multiplex PCR; in TCRdb, only in-frame clones are kept and a portion is missing. In the table there are 30,000 to 40,000 clones, approximately 84% of which are singletons. The sample here was blood, taken from a patient whose treatment included radiotherapy and nephrectomy. The receptors were sampled from a man between 60 and 75 years old with renal cell carcinoma.

The chain has TRBV30 and TRBJ2-4; D gene uncertain. Germline loops: CDR1 GTSNPN, CDR2 SVGIG (reference sequence). V lost 2 bases to trimming and J lost 0 bases, with 5 bases between them. The CDR3 has 13 residues. The CDR3: CAWSRLAKNIQYF. CDR3 bases: TGTGCCTGGAGTCGGTTAGCCAAAAACATTCAGTACTTC.

This clone was observed a handful of times. The V and J genes are TRBV2 and TRBJ1-1; 8 nucleotides align to TRBD1. V lost 6 bases to trimming and J lost 7 bases; unmatched junction nucleotides: 10. CDR1 SNHLY and CDR2 FYNNEI come from the germline V gene. The CDR3 spans 14 residues. The CDR3 spells CASRSGGPLSEAFF. CDR3 sequence (DNA): TGTGCCAGCAGATCAGGGGGCCCACTGAGTGAAGCTTTCTTT.

V is TRBV7-1 and J is TRBJ2-7; D is undetermined. TRBV7-1 is sorted into the ORF group, with uncertain function. Trimming removed 5 bases at V and 0 bases at J, with 20 bases between. The CDR3 runs to 17 residues. CDR3 amino acids: CASSHPLGVPYSYEQYF. DNA of the CDR3: TGTGCCAGCAGCCACCCCCTAGGAGTCCCTTACTCCTACGAGCAGTACTTC.

The chain is built from TRBV7-9 and TRBJ2-3; a possible D gene is TRBD2 (6 bases). Deletions cut 5 bases from V and 4 bases from J, with 19 bases between. This CDR3 region has 16 residues. In germline, CDR1 is SEHNR, CDR2 FQNEAQ (reference sequence). The CDR3 here is CASSKSGPSEADTQYF. For the CDR3, the DNA is TGTGCCAGCAGCAAATCGGGACCTAGCGAAGCAGATACGCAGTATTTT.

The chain combines TRBV12-5 with TRBJ2-2, with TRBD1 matching over 7 bases. Germline values: CDR1 LGHNT, CDR2 FRNRAP. This CDR3 contains 15 residues. V was pared by 5 bases and J by 5 bases, with 8 bases of the junction left unmatched. CDR3 residues: CASGPTDRFTGELFF. In DNA, the CDR3 is TGTGCTAGTGGTCCGACGGACAGGTTTACCGGGGAGCTGTTTTTT.

The chain has TRBV7-9 and TRBJ2-7; no firm D call. Germline CDR1 is SEHNR and CDR2 is FQNEAQ (reference sequence). The CDR3 contains 15 residues. V lost 1 base and J lost 4, with 14 bases in between. CDR3 residues: CASSLGSAGKYEQYF. In DNA, the CDR3 is TGTGCCAGCAGCTTAGGGTCCGCTGGAAAATACGAGCAGTACTTC.

This clone appeared a few times. The chain uses TRBV11-1 and TRBJ2-7; the match to TRBD1 covers 7 bases. Trimming cost V 3 bases and J 7 bases; bases outside gene matches: 6. Germline loops: CDR1 SGHAT, CDR2 FQDESV (reference sequence). The CDR3 length is 13 residues. CDR3 nucleotides: TGTGCCAGCAGCTTCACAGGGGCTGGGGAGCAGTACTTC. Its protein is CASSFTGAGEQYF.

The rearrangement uses TRBV11-3 and TRBJ2-2; weak D call: TRBD1 (6 bases). The CDR3 runs 15 residues. V dropped 1 base and J dropped 2 bases, with 8 bases sitting between them. CDR1 and CDR2 (germline): SGHNT, YENEEA. The CDR3: CASSLGGGNTGELFF. Here the CDR3 DNA reads TGTGCCAGCAGCTTAGGAGGGGGAAACACCGGGGAGCTGTTTTTT. The variable domain in full, with the rest retrieved from reference TRBV11-3 and TRBJ2-2, is EAGVVQSPRYKIIEKKQPVAFWCNPISGHNTLYWYLQNLGQGPELLIRYENEEAVDDSQLPKDRFSAERLKGVDSTLKIQPAELGDSAVYLCASSLGGGNTGELFFGEGSRLTVL.

The V call is TRBV9, the J call TRBJ2-3; D call uncertain. There are 13 residues in the CDR3. The V and J ends lost 4 bases and 5 bases respectively, with 11 bases between them. CDR1 SGDLS and CDR2 YYNGEE come from the germline V gene. The CDR3 DNA reads as TGTGCCAGCAGCACTCCCCCCCGAGATACGCAGTATTTT. Translating gives CASSTPPRDTQYF.

The chain combines TRBV5-4 with TRBJ2-7; 13 bases are shared with TRBD2. This CDR3 comprises 17 residues. V lost 2 bases, J lost 8 bases, and 13 bases stayed unmatched. CDR1 is SGHNT, CDR2 YYREEE, per germline (reference sequence). CDR3 bases: TGTGCCAGCAGCTTAGACGCCAGCGGACTAGCGGGAGAAAAGCAGTACTTC. It specifies CASSLDASGLAGEKQYF.

This clone is labeled as medium-sized. V usage is TRBV7-6 and J usage is TRBJ1-6; no definite D call. This CDR3 has 14 residues. Germline CDR1 reads SGHVS; CDR2 reads FNYEAQ. Between the trimmed V and J ends, which lost 4 bases and 8 bases, there was a span of 12 bases. CDR3 sequence: CASSSQEGYSPLHF. The CDR3 DNA sequence: TGTGCCAGCAGCTCCCAAGAGGGCTATTCACCCCTCCACTTT.

V and J are TRBV5-1 and TRBJ2-7, with 9 bases identical to TRBD1. The V gene end was trimmed by 0 bases and the J gene end by 7 bases; junction bases not matched to a gene: 5. The CDR3 is 14 residues long. Germline lookup yields CDR1 SGHRS and CDR2 YFSETQ. The CDR3 spells CASSLGDREGEQYF. The CDR3 coding sequence is TGCGCCAGCAGCTTGGGGGACAGGGAGGGAGAGCAGTACTTC. Complete variable domain (other parts from reference TRBV5-1 and TRBJ2-7): KAGVTQTPRYLIKTRGQQVTLSCSPISGHRSVSWYQQTPGQGLQFLFEYFSETQRNKGNFPGRFSGRQFSNSRSEMNVSTLELGDSALYLCASSLGDREGEQYFGPGTRLTVT.

The table lists this clone with a count of one. V is TRBV19 and J is TRBJ2-7, with D uncertain. CDR3 length equals 15 residues. CDR1 is LNHDA and CDR2 is SQIVND in the germline V gene (reference sequence). V lost 3 bases to trimming and J lost 0 bases, with 12 bases between them. In nucleotides, the CDR3 is TGTGCCAGTAGTATGAATCGGCAGGCCTCCTACGAGCAGTACTTC. It specifies CASSMNRQASYEQYF.

The chain joins TRBV29-1 to TRBJ2-6; maybe TRBD2 (6 bases). Looked up from germline, CDR1 is SQVTM and CDR2 is ANQGSEA. The CDR3 spans 13 residues. The CDR3 region is CGIGGSGANVLTF. CDR3 bases: TGCGGAATCGGGGGCTCTGGGGCCAACGTCCTGACTTTC.

The chain carries TRBV29-1 and TRBJ2-7, with 7 bases identical to TRBD2. The CDR3 consists of 12 residues. Trimming cost V 2 bases and J 7 bases; bases outside gene matches: 5. Germline V lookup: CDR1 SQVTM, CDR2 ANQGSEA. CDR3 DNA sequence: TGCAGCGTTGAATGGCTGCGGGGGGAGCAGTACTTC. Translation gives CSVEWLRGEQYF.

V usage is TRBV30 and J usage is TRBJ1-6; D is unresolved. The germline CDR1 and CDR2 sequences are GTSNPN and SVGIG (reference sequence). The CDR3 consists of 13 residues. Deletions cut 4 bases from V and 3 bases from J, with 7 bases between. CDR3: CAWIGDYNSPLHF. CDR3 coding DNA: TGTGCCTGGATAGGAGACTATAATTCACCCCTCCACTTT.

The chain links TRBV19 to TRBJ2-7; TRBD2 is a possible D gene (6 bases). The CDR3 is made up of 13 amino acids. Germline V gives CDR1 LNHDA, CDR2 SQIVND (reference sequence). V lost 3 bases to trimming and J lost 0 bases, with 6 bases between them. The CDR3 region is CASSMTSSYEQYF. The CDR3 DNA sequence: TGTGCCAGTAGTATGACTAGCTCCTACGAGCAGTACTTC.

The chain carries TRBV11-3 and TRBJ2-1; the match to TRBD2 covers 14 bases. Looked up from germline, CDR1 is SGHNT and CDR2 is YENEEA. Trimming at V came to 0 bases and at J to 8 bases, leaving 6 bases not matched to a gene. This CDR3 spans 17 amino acids. CDR3 amino acids: CASSLDRGLAGEDEQFF. In nucleotides, the CDR3 is TGTGCCAGCAGCTTAGATCGGGGACTAGCGGGAGAGGATGAGCAGTTCTTC.

This chain uses TRBV4-1 with TRBJ2-5; no clear D gene. Matching the DNA end better, TRBJ2-7 makes the J call doubtful. In germline, CDR1 is MGHRA, CDR2 YSYEKL. The CDR3 loop spans 15 amino acids. CDR3 residues: CASSLRYGGTYEQYF. The CDR3, as DNA: TGCGCCAGCAGCCTGCGGTATGGCGGTACCTACGAGCAGTACTTC.

CDR3 protein: CATSRDRGARWFF. The CDR3 DNA is TGTGCCACCAGCAGAGATCGGGGGGCCAGGTGGTTCTTC. The genes are TRBV15 and TRBJ2-1, with D possibly TRBD2 on 7 matching bases. The length of the CDR3 is 13 residues. V gave up 0 bases and J gave up 15 bases, with 15 bases separating them. Looked up from germline, CDR1 is LNHNV and CDR2 is YYDKDF (reference sequence).

This chain links TRBV30 with TRBJ2-1, with 8 nucleotides matching TRBD2. V gave up 6 bases and J gave up 5 bases; unmatched junction bases: 9. Germline lookup yields CDR1 GTSNPN and CDR2 SVGIG (reference sequence). The CDR3 covers 14 residues. Written as DNA, the CDR3 is TGTGCCTGTCTGGGCGGGAGGTTTAACAATGAGCAGTTCTTC. Amino acid sequence: CACLGGRFNNEQFF. The full variable domain, with the rest looked up from reference TRBV30 and TRBJ2-1, is SQTIHQWPATLVQPVGSPLSLECTVEGTSNPNLYWYRQAAGRGLQLLFYSVGIGQISSEVPQNLSASRPQDRQFILSSKKLLLSDSGFYLCACLGGRFNNEQFFGPGTRLTVL.

The chain employs TRBV4-2 and TRBJ1-2; D is uncertain. In germline, CDR1 is LGHNA, CDR2 YNFKEQ. The ends were cut back, 0 bases at V and 8 bases at J, with 10 bases in the middle. This CDR3 is built from 13 residues. The CDR3 DNA reads as TGTGCCAGCAGCCAAGATCCCCGTTGGGGCTACACCTTC. This codes for CASSQDPRWGYTF.

The V gene is TRBV30, the J gene TRBJ1-4, with TRBD1 identical over 8 bases. Trimming cost V 1 base and J 7 bases; bases outside gene matches: 8. The CDR3 totals 15 residues. CDR1 and CDR2 (germline): GTSNPN, SVGIG (reference sequence). The CDR3 is CAWSGVRTGTEKLFF. CDR3 sequence (DNA): TGTGCCTGGAGTGGTGTGCGGACAGGGACTGAAAAACTGTTTTTT.

V and J are TRBV19 and TRBJ1-2; D might be TRBD1 (5 bases). The CDR3 consists of 14 residues. The germline gives CDR1 LNHDA, CDR2 SQIVND (reference sequence). V gave up 6 bases and J gave up 5 bases, with 16 bases separating them. The CDR3 DNA reads TGTGCCAGTAGCAGGGTTGGGTTCGGGTATGGCTACACCTTC. Translating gives CASSRVGFGYGYTF.

The rearrangement uses TRBV10-3 and TRBJ1-3, with D unresolved. Germline CDR1 is ENHRY and CDR2 is SYGVKD. The CDR3 covers 18 residues. Trimming took off 2 bases at V and 0 bases at J, with 17 bases between the two ends. The CDR3, as DNA: TGTGCCATCAGTGAGGGACCCACAAGGAGCAACTCTGGAAACACCATATATTTT. This encodes CAISEGPTRSNSGNTIYF.

This chain uses TRBV5-4 with TRBJ2-5; 11 bases map to TRBD1. The trim removed 5 bases at V and 5 bases at J, leaving 17 bases unmatched. Germline V gene lookup returns CDR1 SGHNT and CDR2 YYREEE (reference sequence). The CDR3 contains 18 residues. The CDR3 DNA sequence: TGTGCCAGCAGTCCAATTCGGACAGGGGGCGTGTTAAATGAGACCCAGTACTTC. Translated, it gives CASSPIRTGGVLNETQYF.

The chain joins TRBV7-2 to TRBJ2-7, with 7 positions matching TRBD2. CDR3 length equals 18 residues. In germline, CDR1 is SGHTA, CDR2 FQGNSA. V trimming: 5 bases; J trimming: 3 bases; junction bases outside the gene matches: 19. The CDR3 DNA reads TGTGCCAGCAGCAAAGGTCCCGCCCTCCGGGACTACTTCTACGAGCAGTACTTC. It translates to CASSKGPALRDYFYEQYF.